This passage covers 9 T cell receptor beta chains from one sample sequenced in a study of blood T cells in healthy people across ages. Through a sample-barcoded 5' primer and a J-beta primer mix, a second PCR was run for about 6 to 12 cycles. TCRdb re-derived calls from the 5' RACE reads in MiXCR, one entry per CDR3 protein. The repertoire holds about 640,000 distinct CDR3 sequences, with about 54% as singletons. The sample consisted of blood. These receptor sequences come from a man aged 60 to 69 in good health.

The chain combines TRBV19 with TRBJ2-1, with 9 bases lining up with TRBD2. Germline CDR1 and CDR2: LNHDA and SQIVND (reference sequence). V was clipped by 4 bases and J by 0 bases; unmatched bases: 1. This CDR3 is 15 amino acids long. The CDR3 is CASSSGGASYNEQFF. Written as DNA, the CDR3 is TGTGCCAGTAGTAGCGGGGGGGCCTCCTACAATGAGCAGTTCTTC.

This chain links TRBV5-1 with TRBJ2-5; weak D call: TRBD2 (6 bases). This CDR3 region has 17 residues. From germline, CDR1 is SGHRS and CDR2 YFSETQ. Between the trimmed V and J ends, which lost 2 bases and 2 bases, there was a span of 19 bases. The CDR3 spells CASSFAGLASPQETQYF. CDR3 coding DNA: TGCGCCAGCAGCTTCGCGGGATTAGCCTCACCACAAGAGACCCAGTACTTC.

The V and J genes are TRBV2 and TRBJ1-2; 10 bases map to TRBD1. The ends lost 4 bases at V and 4 bases at J; junction bases unmatched: 12. Germline-derived CDR1 and CDR2 are SNHLY and FYNNEI. This CDR3 is built from 17 residues. The CDR3 DNA follows: TGTGCCAGCAGTGTACCGGGACAGGGGATTCGGCTCTATGGCTACACCTTC. Residues: CASSVPGQGIRLYGYTF.

This clonotype was observed a few times. The chain links TRBV7-9 to TRBJ2-5; 11 bases fit TRBD2. This CDR3 contains 16 residues. Trimming at V came to 0 bases and at J to 4 bases, leaving 4 bases not matched to a gene. The germline V gene has CDR1 SEHNR and CDR2 FQNEAQ (reference sequence). The CDR3 DNA reads TGTGCCAGCAGCTTAGCCGACCTAGCGGGGGGAGAGACCCAGTACTTC. Its protein product is CASSLADLAGGETQYF.

This chain links TRBV20-1 with TRBJ2-5; D not certain. The length of the CDR3 is 17 residues. Trimming shortened V by 0 bases and J by 4 bases, and 21 bases separated the two germline ends. Germline V gene lookup returns CDR1 DFQATT and CDR2 SNEGSKA (reference sequence). CDR3 sequence reads: CSARESRHEGLGETQYF. The CDR3 DNA sequence: TGCAGTGCTAGAGAGTCGCGGCATGAAGGGTTGGGAGAGACCCAGTACTTC.

The V and J genes are TRBV12-3 or TRBV12-4 and TRBJ1-1; tentative D call: TRBD1 (5 bases). The ends were cut back, 4 bases at V and 1 base at J, with 13 bases in the middle. The CDR3 extends over 15 amino acids. The CDR3 region has the DNA TGTGCCAGCAGTTCGCAGGGACTTCCGAACACTGAAGCTTTCTTT. Protein product: CASSSQGLPNTEAFF.

This chain joins TRBV6-6 and TRBJ2-7, with 10 bases fitting TRBD2. Per germline, CDR1 MNHNY and CDR2 SVGAGI (reference sequence). The CDR3 consists of 15 residues. J gave up 3 bases and V 4 bases, and 6 bases lay outside the gene matches. DNA for the CDR3: TGTGCCAGCAGTTCACTAGCGGGGTTGGGCTACGAGCAGTACTTC. Protein sequence: CASSSLAGLGYEQYF.

CDR3 in amino acids: CSAERLVSNEQYF. Here the CDR3 DNA reads TGCAGTGCTGAAAGACTAGTTAGCAATGAGCAGTACTTC. The V gene is TRBV20-1, the J gene TRBJ2-7, with TRBD2 as a possible D gene (6 bases). CDR1 and CDR2 (germline): DFQATT, SNEGSKA (reference sequence). The CDR3 spans 13 residues. V was pared by 5 bases and J by 7 bases, with 18 bases between.

A few counts support this clonotype. The chain joins TRBV2 to TRBJ2-5; the D is unclear. The CDR3 is 12 amino acids. V was cut by 6 bases and J by 0 bases, with 5 bases left in between. Germline V lookup: CDR1 SNHLY, CDR2 FYNNEI. In DNA form, the CDR3 reads TGTGCCAGCAGATCCGACCAAGAGACCCAGTACTTC. It is translated as CASRSDQETQYF.